Listed below are T cell receptor beta chains from one sample, sequenced in a study of control samples from healthy donors and cancer patients. Measured with immunoSEQ multiplex PCR; TCRdb has only the in-frame clones, and not every one. The sample lists about 110,000 clones, around nine tenths occurring once. Specimen: PBMCs. Receptor source: a woman between 55 and 75 years old with lung cancer. Each CDR3 is given with its conserved first and last residue. Fields, in order: CDR3 protein, CDR3 DNA, clone size, V gene, J gene, D gene. A D gene is named only where the DNA matches it firmly. The size entry is marked missing in some rows and otherwise reads once, few, many or a size class.

CSATDRLTFF	TGCAGTGCAACCGACAGACTAACTTTCTTT	.	TRBV20-1	TRBJ1-1	.
CATSDARGYGYTF	TGTGCCACCAGTGATGCCAGGGGATATGGCTACACCTTC	.	TRBV24-1	TRBJ1-2	.
CASSPGTDQYGYTF	TGTGCCAGCTCCCCAGGGACAGATCAATATGGCTACACCTTC	.	TRBV18	TRBJ1-2	TRBD1
CAWSPSGDTQYF	TGTGCCTGGAGTCCGAGCGGAGATACGCAGTATTTT	.	TRBV30	TRBJ2-3	.
CASSLGQGAGTEAFF	TGCGCCAGCAGCTTGGGACAGGGGGCTGGTACTGAAGCTTTCTTT	.	TRBV5-1	TRBJ1-1	TRBD1
CASSHGGILTDTQYF	TGTGCCAGTAGTCATGGCGGAATCCTCACAGATACGCAGTATTTT	.	TRBV19	TRBJ2-3	.
CSVGDSDLYGYTF	TGCAGCGTTGGGGACAGTGATCTGTATGGCTACACCTTC	.	TRBV29-1	TRBJ1-2	TRBD1
CASSTYREETQYF	TGTGCCAGCTCGACCTATCGGGAAGAGACCCAGTACTTC	.	TRBV18	TRBJ2-5	.
CASSQRQSNNSPLHF	TGTGCCAGCAGCCAACGACAGAGTAATAATTCACCCCTCCACTTT	.	TRBV3-1/TRBV3-2	TRBJ1-6	.
CASSYGTSGPNLPLHF	TGTGCCAGCAGTTACGGGACCTCCGGTCCTAATTTGCCCCTCCACTTT	.	TRBV6-5	TRBJ1-6	.
CASRSYRDRGSYEQYF	TGTGCCAGCAGGTCATACCGGGACAGGGGTTCCTACGAGCAGTACTTC	.	TRBV2	TRBJ2-7	TRBD1
CASSLKQGDGYTF	TGTGCCAGCAGCTTAAAACAGGGGGATGGCTACACCTTC	.	TRBV7-2	TRBJ1-2	TRBD1
CASNDRTDTGELFF	TGCGCCAGCAATGACCGGACCGACACCGGGGAGCTGTTTTTT	many	TRBV5-1	TRBJ2-2	.
CASRARGEQYF	TGTGCCAGCAGGGCCCGAGGCGAGCAGTACTTC	.	TRBV12-3/TRBV12-4	TRBJ2-7	.
CASSVTSGNNEQFF	TGTGCCAGCAGCGTGACTAGCGGAAACAATGAGCAGTTCTTC	.	TRBV9	TRBJ2-1	TRBD2
CASNFQQGASNQPQHF	TGTGCCAGCAACTTCCAACAGGGGGCTAGCAATCAGCCCCAGCATTTT	.	TRBV28	TRBJ1-5	TRBD1
CASRAVGVYEQYF	TGTGCCAGCAGGGCCGTGGGGGTCTACGAGCAGTACTTC	.	TRBV27	TRBJ2-7	.
CASSRDRGYEQYF	TGTGCCAGCAGTCGGGACAGGGGTTACGAGCAGTACTTC	.	TRBV6-5	TRBJ2-7	TRBD1
CASSLDSGNTEAFF	TGTGCCAGCAGCTTAGACTCGGGGAACACTGAAGCTTTCTTT	.	TRBV7-9	TRBJ1-1	.
CASVEEGSYNEQFF	TGTGCCAGTGTTGAGGAAGGCTCCTACAATGAGCAGTTCTTC	.	TRBV19	TRBJ2-1	.
CASSYGSSSGNTIYF	TGTGCCAGCAGTTATGGCAGTAGCTCTGGAAACACCATATATTTT	.	TRBV6-2/TRBV6-3	TRBJ1-3	.
CALDSSRANEQFF	TGTGCCCTTGATAGTTCCAGGGCAAATGAGCAGTTCTTC	.	TRBV6-5	TRBJ2-1	.
CAWSVGEPLHF	TGTGCCTGGAGTGTGGGGGAGCCCCTCCACTTT	few	TRBV30	TRBJ1-6	.
CASSPAAYNEQFF	TGTGCCAGCTCACCCGCAGCCTACAATGAGCAGTTCTTC	.	TRBV18	TRBJ2-1	.
CASRLRDSQPNYGYTF	TGTGCCAGCAGGCTCCGGGACAGCCAACCAAACTATGGCTACACCTTC	.	TRBV6-4	TRBJ1-2	TRBD1
CASSLESNTARPGYTF	TGCGCCAGCAGCTTGGAATCGAACACGGCCCGGCCAGGCTACACCTTC	.	TRBV5-1	TRBJ1-2	.
CASSYTTGRHYEQYF	TGTGCCAGCAGCTATACGACCGGGAGACACTACGAGCAGTACTTC	.	TRBV7-2	TRBJ2-7	.
CASSLAPPQVYGYEQYF	TGTGCCAGCAGTTTAGCCCCCCCTCAGGTGTATGGCTACGAGCAGTACTTC	.	TRBV27	TRBJ2-7	.
CASSPLANQPQHF	TGTGCCAGCAGCCCTCTAGCCAATCAGCCCCAGCATTTT	.	TRBV5-8	TRBJ1-5	.
CASSLAGLAADYEQYF	TGTGCCAGCAGCTTAGCGGGACTAGCGGCAGACTACGAGCAGTACTTC	once	TRBV7-8	TRBJ2-7	TRBD2
CASRRTGQLGNEQFF	TGTGCCAGCAGACGGACAGGGCAGTTGGGAAATGAGCAGTTCTTC	.	TRBV14	TRBJ2-1	TRBD1
CASSLYPQVVMNTEAFF	TGTGCCAGCAGCTTATATCCCCAGGTTGTAATGAACACTGAAGCTTTCTTT	.	TRBV7-9	TRBJ1-1	.
CASSEKGRNEKLFF	TGTGCCAGCAGCGAAAAGGGGCGGAATGAAAAACTGTTTTTT	.	TRBV14	TRBJ1-4	.
CASSQGNGDTDTQYF	TGTGCCAGCAGCCAAGGGAACGGAGACACAGATACGCAGTATTTT	.	TRBV4-2	TRBJ2-3	.
CASSSGGPYGYTF	TGCGCCAGCAGCTCAGGGGGTCCCTATGGCTACACCTTC	.	TRBV5-1	TRBJ1-2	TRBD1
CASSSQQGQGPPYTEAFF	TGTGCCAGCAGCTCACAGCAGGGACAGGGGCCACCGTACACTGAAGCTTTCTTT	.	TRBV6-2/TRBV6-3	TRBJ1-1	TRBD1
CSARTRGLLFF	TGCAGTGCTCGAACCAGGGGACTCCTGTTTTTT	.	TRBV20-1	TRBJ1-4	.
CASSRLPSTDTQYF	TGTGCCAGCAGCCGGCTCCCTAGCACAGATACGCAGTATTTT	.	TRBV7-6	TRBJ2-3	.
CASSHGDRGHREQYF	TGTGCCAGCAGTCACGGGGACAGGGGGCATAGGGAGCAGTACTTC	.	TRBV3-1/TRBV3-2	TRBJ2-7	TRBD1
CASLSARAGEETQYF	TGTGCCAGTCTGTCTGCCAGGGCCGGGGAAGAGACCCAGTACTTC	.	TRBV6-5	TRBJ2-5	.
CASSEALKGEKLFF	TGTGCCAGCAGTGAAGCCCTCAAAGGTGAAAAACTGTTTTTT	.	TRBV2	TRBJ1-4	.